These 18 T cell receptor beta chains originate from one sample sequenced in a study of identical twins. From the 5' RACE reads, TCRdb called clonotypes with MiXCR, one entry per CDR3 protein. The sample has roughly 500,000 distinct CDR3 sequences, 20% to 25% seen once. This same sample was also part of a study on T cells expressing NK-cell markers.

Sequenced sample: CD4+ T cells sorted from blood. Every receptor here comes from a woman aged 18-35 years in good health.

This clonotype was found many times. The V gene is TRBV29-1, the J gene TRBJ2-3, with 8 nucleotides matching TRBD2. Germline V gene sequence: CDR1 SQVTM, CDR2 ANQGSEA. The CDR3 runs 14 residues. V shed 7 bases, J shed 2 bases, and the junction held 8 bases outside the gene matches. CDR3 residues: CSAGLALFTDTQYF. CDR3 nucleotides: TGCAGCGCAGGACTAGCCCTTTTCACAGATACGCAGTATTTT.

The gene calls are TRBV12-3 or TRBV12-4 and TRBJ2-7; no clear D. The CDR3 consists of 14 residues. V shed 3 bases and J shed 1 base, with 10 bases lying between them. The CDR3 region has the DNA TGTGCCAGCAGTTTTGGCCAGGTGTCCTACGAGCAGTACTTC. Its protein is CASSFGQVSYEQYF.

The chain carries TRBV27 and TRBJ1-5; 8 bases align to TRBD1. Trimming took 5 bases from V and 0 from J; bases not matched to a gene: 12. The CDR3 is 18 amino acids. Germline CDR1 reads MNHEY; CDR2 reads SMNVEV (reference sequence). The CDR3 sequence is CASSPRTGLGYSNQPQHF. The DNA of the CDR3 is TGTGCCAGCAGTCCCCGGACAGGGTTGGGGTATAGCAATCAGCCCCAGCATTTT.

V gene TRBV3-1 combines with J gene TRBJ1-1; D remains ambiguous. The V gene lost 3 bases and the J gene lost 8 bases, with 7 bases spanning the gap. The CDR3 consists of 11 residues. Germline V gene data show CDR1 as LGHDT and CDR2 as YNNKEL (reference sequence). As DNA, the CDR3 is TGTGCCAGCAGCCAGAGTTGGGAAGCTTTCTTT. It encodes CASSQSWEAFF.

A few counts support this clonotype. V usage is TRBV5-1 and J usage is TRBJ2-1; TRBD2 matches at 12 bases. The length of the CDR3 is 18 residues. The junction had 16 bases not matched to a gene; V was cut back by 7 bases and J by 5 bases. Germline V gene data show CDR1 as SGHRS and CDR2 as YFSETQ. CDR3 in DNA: TGCGCCAGCTCTCCGCTACAGGCTAGCGGGAGGGTTAACAATGAGCAGTTCTTC. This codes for CASSPLQASGRVNNEQFF.

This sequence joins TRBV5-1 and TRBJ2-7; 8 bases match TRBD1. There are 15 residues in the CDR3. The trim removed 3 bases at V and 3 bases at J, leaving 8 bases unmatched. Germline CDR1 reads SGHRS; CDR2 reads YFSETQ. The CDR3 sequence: CASSYSRGLGYEQYF. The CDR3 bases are TGCGCCAGCAGCTATTCCAGGGGGCTCGGCTACGAGCAGTACTTC.

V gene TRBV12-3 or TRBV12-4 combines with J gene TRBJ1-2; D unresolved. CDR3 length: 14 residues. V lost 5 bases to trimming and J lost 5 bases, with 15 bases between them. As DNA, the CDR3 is TGTGCCAGCAGTCCCACGGGTAAAACGTATGGCTACACCTTC. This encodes CASSPTGKTYGYTF.

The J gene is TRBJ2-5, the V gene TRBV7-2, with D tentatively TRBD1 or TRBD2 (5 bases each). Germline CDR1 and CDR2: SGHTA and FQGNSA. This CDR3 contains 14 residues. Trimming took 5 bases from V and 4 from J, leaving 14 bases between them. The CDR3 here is CASSRTWGSETQYF. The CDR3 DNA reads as TGTGCCAGCAGCCGAACATGGGGGTCAGAGACCCAGTACTTC.

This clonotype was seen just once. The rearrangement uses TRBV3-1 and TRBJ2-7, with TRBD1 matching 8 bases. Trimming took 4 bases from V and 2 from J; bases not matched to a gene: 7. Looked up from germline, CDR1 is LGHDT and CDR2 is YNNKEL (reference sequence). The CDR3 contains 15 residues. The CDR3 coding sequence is TGTGCCAGCAGCCCGCCGGGCAGGGGGCCCTACGAGCAGTACTTC. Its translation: CASSPPGRGPYEQYF.

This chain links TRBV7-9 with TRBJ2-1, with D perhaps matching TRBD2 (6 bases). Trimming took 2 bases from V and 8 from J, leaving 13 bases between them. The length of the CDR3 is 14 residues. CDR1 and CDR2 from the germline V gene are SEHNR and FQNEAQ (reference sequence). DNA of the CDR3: TGTGCCAGCAGCTTAAGGCGGGAATGGGATGAGCAGTTCTTC. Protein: CASSLRREWDEQFF.

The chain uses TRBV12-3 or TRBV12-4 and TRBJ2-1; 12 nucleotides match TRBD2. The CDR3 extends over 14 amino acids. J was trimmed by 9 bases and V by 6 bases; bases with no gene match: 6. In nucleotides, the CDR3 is TGTGCCAGCAGGCTAGCGGGGGGGCCAAGTGAGCAGTTCTTC. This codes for CASRLAGGPSEQFF.

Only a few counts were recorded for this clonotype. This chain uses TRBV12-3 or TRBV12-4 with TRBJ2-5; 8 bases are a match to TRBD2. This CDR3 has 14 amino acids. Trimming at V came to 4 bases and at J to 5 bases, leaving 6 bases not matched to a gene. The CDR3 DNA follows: TGTGCCAGCAGTTACGGGACTAGGGGGGAGACCCAGTACTTC. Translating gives CASSYGTRGETQYF.

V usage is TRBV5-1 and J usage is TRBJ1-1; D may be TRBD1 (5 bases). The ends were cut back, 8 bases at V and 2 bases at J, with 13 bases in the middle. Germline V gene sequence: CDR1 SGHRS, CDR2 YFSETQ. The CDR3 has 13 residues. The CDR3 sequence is CASGPGGNTEAFF. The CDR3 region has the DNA TGCGCCAGTGGCCCCGGGGGAAACACTGAAGCTTTCTTT.

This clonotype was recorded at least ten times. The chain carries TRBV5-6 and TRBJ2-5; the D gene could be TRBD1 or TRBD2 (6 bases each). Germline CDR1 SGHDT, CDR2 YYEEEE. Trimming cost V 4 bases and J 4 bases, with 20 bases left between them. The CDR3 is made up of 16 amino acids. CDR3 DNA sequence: TGTGCCAGCAGCCCTACCCTGAGAGGGGGGCGAGAGACCCAGTACTTC. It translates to CASSPTLRGGRETQYF.

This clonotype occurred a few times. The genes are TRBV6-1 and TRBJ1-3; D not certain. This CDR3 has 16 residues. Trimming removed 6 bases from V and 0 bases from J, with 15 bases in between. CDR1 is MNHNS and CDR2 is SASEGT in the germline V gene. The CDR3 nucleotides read TGTGCCAGCAGCCCCCCAGCAGGTCGCTCTGGAAACACCATATATTTT. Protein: CASSPPAGRSGNTIYF.

The DNA of the CDR3 is TGCAGTGCCGGGGGGTCTTGGGATGAGCAGTTCTTC. The encoded protein is CSAGGSWDEQFF. The gene calls are TRBV20-1 and TRBJ2-1, with 7 bases aligning to TRBD2. J lost 8 bases, V lost 6 bases, and 7 bases had no gene match. The CDR3 covers 12 residues. Germline-derived CDR1 and CDR2 are DFQATT and SNEGSKA (reference sequence).

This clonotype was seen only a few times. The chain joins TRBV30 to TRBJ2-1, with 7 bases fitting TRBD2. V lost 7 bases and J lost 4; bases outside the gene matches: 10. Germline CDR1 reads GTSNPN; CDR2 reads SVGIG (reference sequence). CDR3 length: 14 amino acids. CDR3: CASFQAGRYNEQFF. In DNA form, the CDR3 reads TGTGCCTCCTTCCAAGCGGGACGATACAATGAGCAGTTCTTC.

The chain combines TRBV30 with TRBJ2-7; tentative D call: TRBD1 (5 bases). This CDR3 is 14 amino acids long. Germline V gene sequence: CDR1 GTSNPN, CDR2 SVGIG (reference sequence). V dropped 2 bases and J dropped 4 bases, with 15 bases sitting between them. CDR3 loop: CAWSLMGHGYEQYF. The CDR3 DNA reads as TGTGCCTGGAGTTTGATGGGGCATGGGTACGAGCAGTACTTC.